This T cell receptor beta chain derives from a study of blood T cell repertoires in COVID-19. In the study overall: Some COVID-19 samples were acute and others convalescent; all came from the United States, Italy and Spain. From T cells, B-cell-depleted T cells, or PBMCs came the material, which was cDNA or gDNA.

The CDR3 is 14 amino acids. Germline lookup yields CDR1 MNHNY and CDR2 SVGAGI (reference sequence). Note on this clone: The junction shows a germline mismatch at one end, possibly a read error.

Study processing details: Amplification with reference gene primers provided the estimates of nucleated cell counts. Sequenced by immunoSEQ multiplex PCR; TCRdb stores in-frame clones only, minus some. V and J calls and clone size are copied from that table; D and trimming were computed from the DNA. Of approximately 200,000 clones listed, roughly four fifths are singletons. Sequenced input: peripheral blood. The V gene is TRBV6-6, the J gene TRBJ2-1; the match to TRBD2 covers 8 bases. The clonotype originates from a woman aged 50 to 60 with acute or convalescent COVID-19. The DNA for the CDR3 is TGTGCCAGCACTTACGGGGGGGCCAAGAATGAGCAGTTCTTC. This codes for CASTYGGAKNEQFF.